The source of this T cell receptor (beta chain) is a study of regulatory T cells in long-lasting Graves disease. This clonotype has just a few counts. Sample time point: newly diagnosed GD, antithyroid drugs for less than 3 months. TCR sequences were obtained from RNA taken from PBMCs. Assembly of TCR beta libraries relied on iRepertoire HTBI primers together with Arm-PCR of CDR3 regions. TCRdb redid the calling of the multiplex PCR reads with MiXCR, one entry per CDR3 protein. The sample carries about 320,000 distinct CDR3 sequences, 18% recorded once. This clonotype was obtained from a female donor with Graves disease. Sequencing used peripheral blood mononuclear cells (PBMCs), obtained at new diagnosis, from a patient treated with antithyroid drugs.

The CDR3 reads CASSYGTSGGEGQYF. CDR3 nucleotide sequence: TGTGCCAGCAGCTACGGGACTAGCGGGGGAGAGGGGCAGTACTTC. The rearrangement joins TRBV13 to TRBJ2-7; 14 bases are a match to TRBD2. The V gene end was trimmed by 4 bases and the J gene end by 9 bases; junction bases not matched to a gene: 8. Germline-derived CDR1 and CDR2 are PRHDT and FYEKMQ (reference sequence). The CDR3 spans 15 residues.